This TCR beta chain was observed in a study of beta chain features in type 1 diabetes. Study-level points and caveats: Shorter TCRB CDR3s, moderately but significantly so, were found in Type 1 diabetes patients in all four CD4+ subsets. Any PCR bias toward short templates would affect both groups alike. Here, the possible influence of HLA type (on TCRB rearrangement) remained unresolved.

The CDR3 is 12 residues long. Trimming shortened V by 5 bases and J by 4 bases, and 11 bases separated the two germline ends. Germline V lookup: CDR1 SQVTM, CDR2 ANQGSEA. This clone was detected only a few times. Its specificity is not known. Every bit of the isolated RNA underwent reverse transcription, so sequencing read expressed TCRB transcripts. The protocol was immunoSEQ multiplex PCR, while the TCRdb copy is restricted to in-frame clones and leaves out a portion. There are 680,000 or so clones in the sample; around an eighth occur only once, and approximately 0.022% lies in the top ten. The chain joins TRBV29-1 to TRBJ1-2; D not resolved. Sequenced input: naive CD4+ T cells from blood. This clonotype originated in a man aged 18 to 30 with type 1 diabetes. The CDR3 spells CSVPRAGYGYTF. The CDR3 DNA follows: TGCAGCGTTCCCCGGGCGGGCTATGGCTACACCTTC.